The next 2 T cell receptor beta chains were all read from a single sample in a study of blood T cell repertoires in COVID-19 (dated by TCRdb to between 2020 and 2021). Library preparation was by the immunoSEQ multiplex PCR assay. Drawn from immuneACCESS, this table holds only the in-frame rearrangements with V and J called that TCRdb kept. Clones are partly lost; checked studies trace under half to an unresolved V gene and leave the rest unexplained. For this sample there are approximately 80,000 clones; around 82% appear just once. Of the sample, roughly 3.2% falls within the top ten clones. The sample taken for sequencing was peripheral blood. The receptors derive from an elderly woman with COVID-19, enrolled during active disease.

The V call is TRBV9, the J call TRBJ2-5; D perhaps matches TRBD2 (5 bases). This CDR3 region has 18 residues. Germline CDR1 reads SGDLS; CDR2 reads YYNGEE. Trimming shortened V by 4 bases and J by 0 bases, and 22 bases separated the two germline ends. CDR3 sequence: CASSPTWSAGGYQETQYF. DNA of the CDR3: TGTGCCAGCAGCCCTACCTGGAGCGCCGGAGGATACCAAGAGACCCAGTACTTC.

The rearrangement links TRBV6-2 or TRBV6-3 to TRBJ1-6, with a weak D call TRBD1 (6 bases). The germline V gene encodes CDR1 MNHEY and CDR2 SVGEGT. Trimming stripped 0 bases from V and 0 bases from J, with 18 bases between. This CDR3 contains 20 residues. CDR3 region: CASSYSTGQEISSYNSPLHF. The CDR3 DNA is TGTGCCAGCAGTTACTCGACGGGACAAGAAATATCCTCCTATAATTCACCCCTCCACTTT.